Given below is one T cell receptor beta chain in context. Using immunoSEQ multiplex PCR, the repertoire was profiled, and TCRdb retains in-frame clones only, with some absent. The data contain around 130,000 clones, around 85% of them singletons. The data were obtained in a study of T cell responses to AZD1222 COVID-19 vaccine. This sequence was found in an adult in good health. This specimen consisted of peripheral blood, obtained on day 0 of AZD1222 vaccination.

DNA for the CDR3: TGTGCCAGCAGCTCCGGACTGATCCGAGACTCACCCCTCCACTTT. Amino acids: CASSSGLIRDSPLHF. The chain combines TRBV5-8 with TRBJ1-6; D remains unclear. Germline V gene sequence: CDR1 SGHTS, CDR2 YDEGEE. With 3 bases removed from V and 10 bases from J, the gap between germline ends came to 17 bases. CDR3 length: 15 amino acids. Filled out from reference TRBV5-8 and TRBJ1-6, the complete variable domain reads EAGVTQSPTHLIKTRGQQATLRCSPISGHTSVYWYQQALGLGLQFLLWYDEGEERNRGNFPPRFSGRQFPNYSSELNVNALELEDSALYLCASSSGLIRDSPLHFGNGTRLTVT.